This T cell receptor (beta chain) was recorded in a study of cytomegalovirus exposure and HLA in healthy donors. Separation from the roughly 690-subject first cohort characterized the roughly 120-subject validation cohort, to which the donors belonged. The repertoire was sequenced with immunoSEQ multiplex PCR; TCRdb's copy has only in-frame clones and lacks some. The sample yields tens of thousands of clones, 90% to 95% seen once. Whole-study results and caveats: The study recorded over 150 TCR beta chains that were cytomegalovirus-associated. For cytomegalovirus status, the classifier reportedly gave diagnoses with high specificity and sensitivity. Subsequent analysis of the roughly 120 validation repertoires found a tendency for first-cohort TCR clusters to co-occur.

Only a few counts were recorded for this clone. What it binds is unknown. J was trimmed by 2 bases and V by 8 bases; bases with no gene match: 10. This CDR3 comprises 14 residues. The germline V gene has CDR1 SGHRS and CDR2 YFSETQ. The genes are TRBV5-1 and TRBJ2-7; 7 bases are shared with TRBD2. Sequencing was done on a sample of PBMCs. The TCR was taken from a woman aged 18-30 years in good health and CMV-seronegative. The chain's CDR3 is CASRKEAGAYEQYV. The CDR3 DNA reads TGCGCCAGTAGAAAAGAGGCGGGGGCCTACGAGCAGTACGTC.